The clone carrying this T cell receptor (beta chain) was seen more than once but under ten times. Its antigen is not identified. The sample belongs to a study of T cell repertoires in cytomegalovirus infection. Study-level information: It can be stated that public TCR beta signatures indicated CMV infection as well as a matching HLA type. The study, taken as a whole, reports: Frequencies of public TCR beta families were cumulated, and this identified carriers of CMV plus the relevant HLA. The study found HLA-C-restricted CMV-specific TCR beta clonotypes dominating the ex vivo response.

MiXCR, run by TCRdb on the reads, gives a single entry per CDR3 protein. The repertoire holds about 920,000 distinct CDR3 sequences, with approximately 30% as singletons. The input for sequencing was cultured CD8+ T cells from PBMCs, taken from culture after CMV antigen stimulation. This clonotype was obtained from a human donor in good health (CMV status not recorded). Some clones in this sample may be carry-over from other donors' samples.

DNA for the CDR3: TGTGCCAGCAGCTTTTCCGGGTCTGGGATCAATGAGCAGTTCTTC. It translates to CASSFSGSGINEQFF. The rearrangement links TRBV11-3 to TRBJ2-1; D gene uncertain. Trimming took 3 bases from V and 6 from J, leaving 15 bases between them. The CDR3 sequence is 15 residues long. CDR1 is SGHNT and CDR2 is YENEEA in the germline V gene.